These T cell receptor beta chains were read from a single sample in a study of blood T cell repertoires in COVID-19. Only in-frame clones appear in the TCRdb table, and some are missing; sequencing was by immunoSEQ multiplex PCR. Among tens of thousands of clones listed, roughly nine tenths were seen once. Sequences were obtained from peripheral blood. These receptors were obtained from a man between 70 and 80 years old with active COVID-19. CDR3s include the opening cysteine and the closing phenylalanine or tryptophan. The order of the fields is D gene, V gene, clone size, J gene, CDR3 DNA, CDR3 protein. D genes are given only for firm matches. Size is omitted from some rows. Given values are once, few, many or a class for expanded clones.

d_call: TRBD2
v_call: TRBV5-1
clone_size: -
j_call: TRBJ2-5
cdr3_nt: TGCGCCAGCAGCTTCGGGGGGGGCCGAGAGACCCAGTACTTC
cdr3_aa: CASSFGGGRETQYF

d_call: TRBD1
v_call: TRBV19
clone_size: -
j_call: TRBJ1-6
cdr3_nt: TGTGCCAGCTCGACAGGGGATCATTCACCCCTCCACTTT
cdr3_aa: CASSTGDHSPLHF

d_call: -
v_call: TRBV11-2
clone_size: once
j_call: TRBJ2-1
cdr3_nt: TGTGCCAGCAGCTCCGGACAGGGAGGGTACAATGAGCAGTTCTTC
cdr3_aa: CASSSGQGGYNEQFF

d_call: TRBD1
v_call: TRBV5-1
clone_size: -
j_call: TRBJ1-1
cdr3_nt: TGCGCCAGCAGCTCGACAGGGGCAGGTACTGAAGCTTTCTTT
cdr3_aa: CASSSTGAGTEAFF

d_call: TRBD1
v_call: TRBV5-1
clone_size: -
j_call: TRBJ2-7
cdr3_nt: TGCGCCAGCAGCTTCTCACAGGGGGGTCGTTACGAGCAGTACTTC
cdr3_aa: CASSFSQGGRYEQYF

d_call: TRBD2
v_call: TRBV19
clone_size: -
j_call: TRBJ2-1
cdr3_nt: TGTGCCAGTAAGGACGGGGGGGCCATCGATGAGCAGTTCTTC
cdr3_aa: CASKDGGAIDEQFF

d_call: TRBD1
v_call: TRBV9
clone_size: -
j_call: TRBJ1-3
cdr3_nt: TGTGCCAGCAGCTTAGGACAGGGGGCCGGAAACACCATATATTTT
cdr3_aa: CASSLGQGAGNTIYF

d_call: -
v_call: TRBV2
clone_size: once
j_call: TRBJ1-2
cdr3_nt: TGTGCCAGCAGTGATGCGGACGGAGGAGGCTACACCTTC
cdr3_aa: CASSDADGGGYTF

d_call: -
v_call: TRBV28
clone_size: -
j_call: TRBJ2-6
cdr3_nt: TGTGCCAGCACCAACAGGGCCCCTGGGGCCAACGTCCTGACTTTC
cdr3_aa: CASTNRAPGANVLTF

d_call: TRBD1
v_call: TRBV15
clone_size: -
j_call: TRBJ1-1
cdr3_nt: TGTGCCACCAGCAGAGCTACAGGGGCCAACACTGAAGCTTTCTTT
cdr3_aa: CATSRATGANTEAFF

d_call: -
v_call: TRBV9
clone_size: once
j_call: TRBJ1-6
cdr3_nt: TGTGCCAGCAGCGTAGCGGGCCACAGGGAAGGTTCACCCCTCCACTTT
cdr3_aa: CASSVAGHREGSPLHF

d_call: -
v_call: TRBV19
clone_size: -
j_call: TRBJ1-6
cdr3_nt: TGTGCCAGTAGTCTGAGCTCCTATAATTCACCCCTCCACTTT
cdr3_aa: CASSLSSYNSPLHF

d_call: TRBD1
v_call: TRBV7-2
clone_size: -
j_call: TRBJ2-7
cdr3_nt: TGTGCCAGCAGCCTTACGCGACAGGGCCACGAGCAGTACTTC
cdr3_aa: CASSLTRQGHEQYF

d_call: TRBD1
v_call: TRBV6-4
clone_size: -
j_call: TRBJ1-2
cdr3_nt: TGTGCCAGCAGCCCGGGACAGGGTTCCTATGGCTACACCTTC
cdr3_aa: CASSPGQGSYGYTF

d_call: -
v_call: TRBV3-1/TRBV3-2
clone_size: -
j_call: TRBJ1-2
cdr3_nt: TGTGCCAGCAGCTCCGGGGGGGTGTATGGCTACACCTTC
cdr3_aa: CASSSGGVYGYTF

d_call: -
v_call: TRBV19
clone_size: -
j_call: TRBJ2-2
cdr3_nt: TGTGCCAGTACCCTAAACGGCAGAGCGCCGTTTTGGCTGTTTTTT
cdr3_aa: CASTLNGRAPFWLFF

d_call: TRBD1
v_call: TRBV2
clone_size: -
j_call: TRBJ1-2
cdr3_nt: TGTGCCAGCAGGCCCGTCGGACAGGGAGGGGTATATGGCTACACCTTC
cdr3_aa: CASRPVGQGGVYGYTF

d_call: TRBD2
v_call: TRBV2
clone_size: -
j_call: TRBJ2-3
cdr3_nt: TGTGCCAGCGGCCCCGGGACTAGCGGGGGGGGCACGCAGTATTTT
cdr3_aa: CASGPGTSGGGTQYF

d_call: -
v_call: TRBV6-5
clone_size: -
j_call: TRBJ1-6
cdr3_nt: TGTGCCAGCAGTTACTCGTACAGGGATAATTCACCCCTCCACTTT
cdr3_aa: CASSYSYRDNSPLHF

d_call: -
v_call: TRBV5-1
clone_size: -
j_call: TRBJ2-7
cdr3_nt: TGCGCCAGCAGCTTGTACGGGGACTACGAGCAGTACTTC
cdr3_aa: CASSLYGDYEQYF

d_call: -
v_call: TRBV19
clone_size: -
j_call: TRBJ2-3
cdr3_nt: TGTGCCAGTAGTATGAGGCAGGGTACTCCAGATACGCAGTATTTT
cdr3_aa: CASSMRQGTPDTQYF

d_call: TRBD1
v_call: TRBV6-6
clone_size: -
j_call: TRBJ2-1
cdr3_nt: TGTGCCAGCAGTTCTCCCGGACAGGGGGCCAATGAGCAGTTCTTC
cdr3_aa: CASSSPGQGANEQFF

d_call: -
v_call: TRBV7-2
clone_size: -
j_call: TRBJ1-5
cdr3_nt: TGTGCCAGCAGCTTAGTTGGAGGAACCCCCAATCAGCCCCAGCATTTT
cdr3_aa: CASSLVGGTPNQPQHF